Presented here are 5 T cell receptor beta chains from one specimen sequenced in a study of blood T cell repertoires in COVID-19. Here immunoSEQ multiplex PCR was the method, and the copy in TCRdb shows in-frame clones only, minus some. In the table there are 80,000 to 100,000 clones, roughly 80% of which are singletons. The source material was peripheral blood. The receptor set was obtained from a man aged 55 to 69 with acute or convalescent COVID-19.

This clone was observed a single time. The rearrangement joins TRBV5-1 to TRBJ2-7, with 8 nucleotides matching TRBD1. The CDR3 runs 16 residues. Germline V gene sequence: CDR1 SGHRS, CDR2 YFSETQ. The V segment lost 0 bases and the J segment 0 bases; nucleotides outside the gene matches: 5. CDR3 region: CASSLGQGTGSYEQYF. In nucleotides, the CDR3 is TGCGCCAGCAGCTTGGGACAGGGGACCGGCTCCTACGAGCAGTACTTC.

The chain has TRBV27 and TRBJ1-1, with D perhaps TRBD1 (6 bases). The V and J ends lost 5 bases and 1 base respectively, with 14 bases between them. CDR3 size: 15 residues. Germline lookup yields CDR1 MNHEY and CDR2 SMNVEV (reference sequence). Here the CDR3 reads CASSEAGTSNTEAFF. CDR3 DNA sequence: TGTGCCAGCAGTGAAGCCGGGACATCGAACACTGAAGCTTTCTTT.

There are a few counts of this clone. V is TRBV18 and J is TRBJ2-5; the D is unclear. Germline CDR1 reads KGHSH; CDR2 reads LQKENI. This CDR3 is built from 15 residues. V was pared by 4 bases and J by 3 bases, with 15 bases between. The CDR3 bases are TGTGCCAGCTCACTTCCACACAGACCTGAAGAGACCCAGTACTTC. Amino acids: CASSLPHRPEETQYF.

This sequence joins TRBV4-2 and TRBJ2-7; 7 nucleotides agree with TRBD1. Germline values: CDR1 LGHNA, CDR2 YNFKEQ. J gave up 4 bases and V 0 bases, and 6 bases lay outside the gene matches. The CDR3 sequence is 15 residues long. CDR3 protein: CASSQEPGTVYEQYF. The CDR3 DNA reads TGTGCCAGCAGCCAAGAGCCCGGGACAGTATACGAGCAGTACTTC.

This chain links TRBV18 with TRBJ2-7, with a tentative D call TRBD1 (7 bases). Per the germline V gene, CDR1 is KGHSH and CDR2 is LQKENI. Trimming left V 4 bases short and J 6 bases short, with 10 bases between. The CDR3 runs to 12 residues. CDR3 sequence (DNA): TGTGCCAGCTCACTTCAGGGGGGCGAGCAGTACTTC. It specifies CASSLQGGEQYF.